This record concerns one TCR beta chain sequence. Original data processing: Estimation of nucleated cell counts was performed using reference gene primer amplification. Profiling relied on immunoSEQ multiplex PCR, and the TCRdb table lists in-frame clones only, not all of them. V, J and clone size reflect that table, while D and trimming were determined from the DNA. This sample has 200,000 or so clones; around 80% occur once, and the top ten carry roughly 5%. The data originate from a study of blood T cell repertoires in COVID-19. Study information: COVID-19 samples, acute and convalescent, were from the United States, Italy and Spain. T cells, B-cell-depleted T cells, or PBMCs provided the cDNA or gDNA that served as material.

V lost 3 bases, J lost 9 bases, and 14 bases stayed unmatched. The germline gives CDR1 GTSNPN, CDR2 SVGIG (reference sequence). The CDR3 extends over 17 amino acids. Sequencing was performed on peripheral blood. This TCR was recovered from a human donor in a cohort sampled during active COVID-19. This rearrangement joins TRBV30 to TRBJ1-6; 10 bases match TRBD1. Written as DNA, the CDR3 is TGTGCCTGGAGACAGACCAGGGACAGGGGTAGAAGTTCACCCCTCCACTTT. Translation: CAWRQTRDRGRSSPLHF. Looking up the rest from reference TRBV30 and TRBJ1-6 gives the full variable domain: SQTIHQWPATLVQPVGSPLSLECTVEGTSNPNLYWYRQAAGRGLQLLFYSVGIGQISSEVPQNLSASRPQDRQFILSSKKLLLSDSGFYLCAWRQTRDRGRSSPLHFGNGTRLTVT.